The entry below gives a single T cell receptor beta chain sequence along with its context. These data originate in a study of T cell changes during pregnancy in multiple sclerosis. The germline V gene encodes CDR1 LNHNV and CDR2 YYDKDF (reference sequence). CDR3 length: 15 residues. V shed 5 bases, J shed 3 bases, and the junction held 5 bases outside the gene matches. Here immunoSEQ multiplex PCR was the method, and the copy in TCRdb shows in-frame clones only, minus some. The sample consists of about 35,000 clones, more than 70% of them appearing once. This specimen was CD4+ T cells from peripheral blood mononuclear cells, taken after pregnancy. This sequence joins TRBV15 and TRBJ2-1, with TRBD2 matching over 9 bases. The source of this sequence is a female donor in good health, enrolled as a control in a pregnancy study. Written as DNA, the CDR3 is TGTGCCACCAGCCCCAGCGGGGGGCGCTACAATGAGCAGTTCTTC. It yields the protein CATSPSGGRYNEQFF.